These T cell receptor beta chains were read from a single sample in a study of T cells in Graves' hyperthyroidism and ophthalmopathy. In TCRdb, the multiplex PCR reads were re-called with MiXCR into one record per CDR3 protein. The data contain about 480,000 distinct CDR3 sequences, around a fifth of them singletons. Sequencing input: blood. The receptors here all came from a woman between 70 and 85 years old with Graves' ophthalmopathy. Both conserved end residues are part of each CDR3. The order of the fields is clone size, D gene, J gene, CDR3 length, V gene, CDR3 DNA, CDR3 protein. The D gene is left open where the match is weak. Clone size is given for some rows only: seen once, a few or many times, or a class if the clone is expanded.

>many|TRBD1|TRBJ1-2|17|TRBV28
TGTGCCAGCAGATCTGCGACAGGGGGCGAGGCCTACTATGGCTACACCTTC
CASRSATGGEAYYGYTF
>few|TRBD2|TRBJ2-3|14|TRBV20-1
TGCAGTTTACAGCGGGAGGGAAACACAGATACGCAGTATTTT
CSLQREGNTDTQYF
>NA|NA|TRBJ2-3|15|TRBV7-3
TGTGCCAGCAGCTTAATCGGAGGGACCACAGATACGCAGTATTTT
CASSLIGGTTDTQYF
>NA|NA|TRBJ1-6|15|TRBV29-1
TGCAGCCCTGTTGAGGGTAGAACCTATAATTCACCCCTCCACTTT
CSPVEGRTYNSPLHF
>NA|TRBD2|TRBJ2-7|15|TRBV7-8
TGTGCCAGCAGCTTAGGGGAGGGAAGGGCCTACGAGCAGTACTTC
CASSLGEGRAYEQYF
>many|TRBD2|TRBJ2-7|17|TRBV6-1
TGTGCCAGCAGTGGCCCTACCGGGACTAGTTTAGCACACGAGCAGTACTTC
CASSGPTGTSLAHEQYF
>many|TRBD2|TRBJ2-3|16|TRBV11-2
TGTGCCAGCAGCTCCGGGACTAGCGGGCGACGTTATACGCAGTATTTT
CASSSGTSGRRYTQYF
>NA|TRBD2|TRBJ2-7|16|TRBV20-1
TGCAGTGCTTCTGGACTAGCGGAGACCCTCTCCTACGAGCAGTACTTC
CSASGLAETLSYEQYF
>NA|NA|TRBJ1-2|15|TRBV6-1
TGTGCCAGCAGTGAAGCTTCAGGACCCTTGGATGGCTACACCTTC
CASSEASGPLDGYTF
>NA|NA|TRBJ2-7|16|TRBV25-1
TGTGCCAGCAGTGAATATGGGGGCGCAGATCCCTACGAGCAGTACTTC
CASSEYGGADPYEQYF
>few|NA|TRBJ2-6|16|TRBV5-1
TGCGCCAGCAGCTTGGAAGGGGGCTCTGGGGCCAACGTCCTGACTTTC
CASSLEGGSGANVLTF
>NA|TRBD2|TRBJ2-2|17|TRBV10-3
TGTGCCATCAGTCCCAAAGCGGGAGGCCCGTCCACCGGGGAGCTGTTTTTT
CAISPKAGGPSTGELFF
>few|TRBD2|TRBJ2-7|14|TRBV29-1
TGCAGCGTCCGGACTAGCGGGAGTGGCTACGAGCAGTACTTC
CSVRTSGSGYEQYF
>NA|NA|TRBJ2-1|15|TRBV5-1
TGCGCCAGCAGTCCCCCCCTGGACGGATCCAATGAGCAGTTCTTC
CASSPPLDGSNEQFF
>few|TRBD2|TRBJ2-3|15|TRBV27
TGTGCCAGCGTCGTGTGGCTAGCGGGAGGGATTACGCAGTATTTT
CASVVWLAGGITQYF
>NA|NA|TRBJ2-1|17|TRBV7-2
TGTGCCAGCAGCTTAGTCTCCAGGGGCAATTCGGGTAATGAGCAGTTCTTC
CASSLVSRGNSGNEQFF
>many|TRBD2|TRBJ2-7|13|TRBV20-1
TGCAGTGCTAGGGCTAGCGGTTCCTACGAGCAGTACTTC
CSARASGSYEQYF
>many|TRBD2|TRBJ2-7|15|TRBV12-3/TRBV12-4
TGTGCCAGCAGTAGTTCGGGACTAGCCTCCTACGAGCAGTACTTC
CASSSSGLASYEQYF
>NA|NA|TRBJ2-1|13|TRBV10-3
TGTGCCATCAGTGACTGGCCAGGGAATGAGCAGTTCTTC
CAISDWPGNEQFF
>few|NA|TRBJ2-5|11|TRBV20-1
TGCAGTGCTAGAGATTTCGAGACCCAGTACTTC
CSARDFETQYF
>few|TRBD1|TRBJ1-2|14|TRBV29-1
TGCAGCGTGGAAGTCTTGACGACAGGGTTTGGCTACACCTTC
CSVEVLTTGFGYTF
>many|NA|TRBJ2-3|12|TRBV12-3/TRBV12-4
TGTGCCAGCAGTTTAGGTCAGGTAGCGCAGTATTTT
CASSLGQVAQYF
>NA|TRBD1|TRBJ2-7|14|TRBV7-2
TGTGCCAGCAGCCCGGGGACAGGCCACTACGAGCAGTACTTC
CASSPGTGHYEQYF
>many|TRBD2|TRBJ2-7|17|TRBV7-8
TGTGCCAGCAGCTTACCCATTGGAGGCGGGGGAGGAGGCGAGCAGTACTTC
CASSLPIGGGGGGEQYF
>few|TRBD1|TRBJ1-5|17|TRBV27
TGTGCCAGCAGTTTACGACAGGGGTTTGGTAGCAATCAGCCCCAGCATTTT
CASSLRQGFGSNQPQHF
>many|NA|TRBJ1-1|15|TRBV5-1
TGCGCCAGCAGCTCCCCCGACACGATGAACACTGAAGCTTTCTTT
CASSSPDTMNTEAFF
>NA|NA|TRBJ2-7|15|TRBV27
TGTGCCAGCAGAAAGGGGGGGGGTAACTCCTACGAGCAGTACTTC
CASRKGGGNSYEQYF
>NA|TRBD1|TRBJ1-2|12|TRBV28
TGTGCCAGCAACAGGGGTACCTATGGCTACACCTTC
CASNRGTYGYTF
>NA|NA|TRBJ2-1|14|TRBV27
TGTGCCAGCATGGGCCGGGCCTCCTACAATGAGCAGTTCTTC
CASMGRASYNEQFF
>NA|NA|TRBJ2-3|17|TRBV9
TGTGCCAGCAGCTTCACGACCGGGACTCAGAACACAGATACGCAGTATTTT
CASSFTTGTQNTDTQYF
>many|NA|TRBJ2-7|13|TRBV6-2/TRBV6-3
TGTGCCAGCGTGCGGGGCGGCTCCTACGAGCAGTACTTC
CASVRGGSYEQYF
>NA|TRBD1|TRBJ2-2|17|TRBV6-1
TGTGCCAGCAGTGGACAGGGAAGAATTTCGAACACCGGGGAGCTGTTTTTT
CASSGQGRISNTGELFF
>NA|TRBD2|TRBJ2-1|13|TRBV7-2
TGTGCCAGCAGCAGGACTAGCTCGGCTGAGCAGTTCTTC
CASSRTSSAEQFF
>many|NA|TRBJ2-1|15|TRBV12-3/TRBV12-4
TGTGCCAGCAGCCCTCTGTGGGGGGCCTACAATGAGCAGTTCTTC
CASSPLWGAYNEQFF
>many|NA|TRBJ2-2|16|TRBV6-5
TGTGCCAGCAGTTACTCGTGGACTTCGAACACCGGGGAGCTGTTTTTT
CASSYSWTSNTGELFF
>few|NA|TRBJ2-1|13|TRBV3-1
TGTGCCAGCAGCCGCCTTTCTTACAATGAGCAGTTCTTC
CASSRLSYNEQFF
>many|NA|TRBJ1-1|14|TRBV6-1
TGTGCCAGCAGTGAAGCAGGGCCGAACACTGAAGCTTTCTTT
CASSEAGPNTEAFF
>NA|NA|TRBJ1-1|16|TRBV7-8
TGTGCCAGCAGCAGAACTACCGGGCCACAGAACACTGAAGCTTTCTTT
CASSRTTGPQNTEAFF
>NA|NA|TRBJ2-7|14|TRBV20-1
TGCAGTGCTAGAGATCTGAGGCAGACCTACGAGCAGTACTTC
CSARDLRQTYEQYF
>NA|NA|TRBJ2-2|14|TRBV19
TGTGCCAGTCGCGAACAGGGTGACACCGGGGAGCTGTTTTTT
CASREQGDTGELFF
>NA|NA|TRBJ2-1|14|TRBV28
TGTGCCAGCAGAGAAGAGCGCGTCTACAATGAGCAGTTCTTC
CASREERVYNEQFF
>NA|NA|TRBJ1-4|12|TRBV19
TGTGCCAGTAGTCGTGTCACAGATCGACTGTTTTTT
CASSRVTDRLFF
>few|NA|TRBJ2-7|13|TRBV25-1
TGTGCCAGCAGTGAGACGGAGGGGCGGGAGCAGTACTTC
CASSETEGREQYF
>many|TRBD1|TRBJ1-5|16|TRBV28
TGTGCCAGCAGTTTTTCGGTACAGGGGGGCAATCAGCCCCAGCATTTT
CASSFSVQGGNQPQHF
>NA|TRBD2|TRBJ2-7|13|TRBV7-9
TGTGCCAGCAGCACTAGCGGTTTCTACGAGCAGTACTTC
CASSTSGFYEQYF
>few|NA|TRBJ1-5|16|TRBV10-2
TGCGCCAGCAGTGAGTCAGGTTGGGGGACCAATCAGCCCCAGCATTTT
CASSESGWGTNQPQHF
>once|NA|TRBJ1-1|15|TRBV5-1
TGCGCCAGCAGTTTTGGGGGGGTCCTGAACACTGAAGCTTTCTTT
CASSFGGVLNTEAFF
>NA|TRBD2|TRBJ2-3|18|TRBV7-9
TGTGCCAGCAGCTTACGAATGGGACTAGCGGATACCACAGATACGCAGTATTTT
CASSLRMGLADTTDTQYF
>few|TRBD1|TRBJ2-3|15|TRBV4-1
TGCGCCAGCAGCCCTGACAGGGGCGGGACAGATACGCAGTATTTT
CASSPDRGGTDTQYF
>few|TRBD2|TRBJ2-1|20|TRBV4-1
TGCGCCAGCAGCCCCCCCGCACTTAGCGGGAGTATAGGGGGTGGCGATGAGCAGTTCTTC
CASSPPALSGSIGGGDEQFF